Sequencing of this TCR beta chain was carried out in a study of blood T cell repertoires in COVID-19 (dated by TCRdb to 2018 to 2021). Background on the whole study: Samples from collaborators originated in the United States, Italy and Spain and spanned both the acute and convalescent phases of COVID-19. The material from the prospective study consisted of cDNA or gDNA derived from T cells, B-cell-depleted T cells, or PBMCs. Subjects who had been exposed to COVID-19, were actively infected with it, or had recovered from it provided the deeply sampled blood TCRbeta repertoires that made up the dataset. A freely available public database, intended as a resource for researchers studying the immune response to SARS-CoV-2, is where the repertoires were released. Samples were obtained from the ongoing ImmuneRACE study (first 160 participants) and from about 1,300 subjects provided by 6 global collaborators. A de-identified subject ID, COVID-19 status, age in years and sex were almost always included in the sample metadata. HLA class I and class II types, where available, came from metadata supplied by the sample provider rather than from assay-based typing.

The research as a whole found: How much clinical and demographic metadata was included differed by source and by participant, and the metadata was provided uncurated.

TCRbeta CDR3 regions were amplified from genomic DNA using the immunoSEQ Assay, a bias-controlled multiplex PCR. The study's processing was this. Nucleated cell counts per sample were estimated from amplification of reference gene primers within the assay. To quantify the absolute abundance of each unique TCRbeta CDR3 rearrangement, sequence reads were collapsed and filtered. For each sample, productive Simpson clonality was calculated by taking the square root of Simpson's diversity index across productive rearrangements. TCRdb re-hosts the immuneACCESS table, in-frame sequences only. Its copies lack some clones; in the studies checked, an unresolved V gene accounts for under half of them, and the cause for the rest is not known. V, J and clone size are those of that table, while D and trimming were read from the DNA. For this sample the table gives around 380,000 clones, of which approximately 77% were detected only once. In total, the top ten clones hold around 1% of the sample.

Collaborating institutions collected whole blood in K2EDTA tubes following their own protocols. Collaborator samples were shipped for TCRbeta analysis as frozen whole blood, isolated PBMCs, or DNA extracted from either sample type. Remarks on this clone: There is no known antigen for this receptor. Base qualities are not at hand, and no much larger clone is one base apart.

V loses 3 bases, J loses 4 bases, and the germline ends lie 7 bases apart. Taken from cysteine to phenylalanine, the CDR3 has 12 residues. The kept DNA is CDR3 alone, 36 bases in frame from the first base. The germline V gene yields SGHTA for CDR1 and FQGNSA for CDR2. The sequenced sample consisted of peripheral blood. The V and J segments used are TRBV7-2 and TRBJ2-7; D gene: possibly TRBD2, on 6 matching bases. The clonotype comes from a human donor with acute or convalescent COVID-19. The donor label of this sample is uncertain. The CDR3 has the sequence CASSFAGYEQYF. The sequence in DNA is TGTGCCAGCAGCTTCGCGGGGTACGAGCAGTACTTC.